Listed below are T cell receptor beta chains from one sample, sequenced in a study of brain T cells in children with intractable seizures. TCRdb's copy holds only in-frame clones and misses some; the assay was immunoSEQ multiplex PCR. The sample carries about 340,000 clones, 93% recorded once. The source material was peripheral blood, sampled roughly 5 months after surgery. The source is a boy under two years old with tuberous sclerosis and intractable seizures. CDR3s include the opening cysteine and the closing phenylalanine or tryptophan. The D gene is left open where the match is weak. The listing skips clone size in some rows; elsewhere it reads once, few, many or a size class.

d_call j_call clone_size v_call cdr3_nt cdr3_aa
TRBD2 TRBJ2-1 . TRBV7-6 TGTGCCAGCAGCTTAGTTCTGAGCGGGGGGGACAATGAGCAGTTCTTC CASSLVLSGGDNEQFF
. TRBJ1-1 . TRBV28 TGTGCCAGCACCCTGAACACTGAAGCTTTCTTT CASTLNTEAFF
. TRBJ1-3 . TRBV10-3 TGTGCCATCAGTGAAAAGTGGCTCACCTCTGGAAACACCATATATTTT CAISEKWLTSGNTIYF
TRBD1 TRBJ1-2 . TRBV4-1 TGCGCCAGCAGCCTAGCCGACAGGGAGTATGGCTACACCTTC CASSLADREYGYTF
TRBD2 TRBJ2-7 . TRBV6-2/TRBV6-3 TGTGCCAGCAGCCCTGGACTAGAAGCCGAGCAGTACTTC CASSPGLEAEQYF
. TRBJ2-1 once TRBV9 TGTGCCAGCAGCGTAGCAGGGCAGGGAAACAATGAGCAGTTCTTC CASSVAGQGNNEQFF
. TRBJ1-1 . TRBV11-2 TGTGCCAGCAGCCCTCGTTTCCCTGAAGCTTTCTTT CASSPRFPEAFF
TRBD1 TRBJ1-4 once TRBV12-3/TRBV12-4 TGTGCCAGCAGCCCCCGACAGGGTAAACTGTTTTTT CASSPRQGKLFF
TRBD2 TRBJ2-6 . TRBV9 TGTGCCAGCAGCGTCAAAGGGGTAGCGGGAGCTGGGGCCAACGTCCTGACTTTC CASSVKGVAGAGANVLTF
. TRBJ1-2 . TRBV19 TGTGCCAGTAGGGATCGGACGCTACGAATTTATGGCTACACCTTC CASRDRTLRIYGYTF